Many counts were recorded for the clone carrying this T cell receptor (beta chain). What it recognizes is unknown. These data belong to a study of identical twins. General study findings and limits: Fewer insertions characterized abundant cord blood beta clonotypes, whereas memory repertoires showed none.

CDR1 MGHRA and CDR2 YSYEKL come from the germline V gene. The CDR3 runs to 16 residues. Between the trimmed V and J ends, which lost 0 bases and 1 base, there was a span of 12 bases. Template switching added a universal primer site, and cDNA bore unique molecular identifiers. TCRdb reanalysed the 5' RACE reads using MiXCR and keeps one entry per CDR3 protein. This table has around 1.7 million distinct CDR3 sequences, less than 40% appearing once. V and J are TRBV4-1 and TRBJ1-2, with D tentatively TRBD1 (6 bases). The TCR originated in a newborn girl in good health. Sample: cord blood. The CDR3 spells CASSQDWTAFNYGYTF. In DNA, the CDR3 is TGCGCCAGCAGCCAAGATTGGACAGCTTTTAACTATGGCTACACCTTC.